This TCR beta chain was profiled in a study of long-term antiretroviral therapy in people with HIV. Running of the v3.0 immunoSEQ assay took place at survey level. TCRdb's copy holds only in-frame clones and misses some; the assay was immunoSEQ multiplex PCR. The data show around 25,000 clones, with roughly 79% seen just once and about 11% held by the top ten. Germline CDR1 reads LNHNV; CDR2 reads YYDKDF (reference sequence). This CDR3 has 15 amino acids. The trim removed 0 bases at V and 4 bases at J, leaving 3 bases unmatched. V usage is TRBV15 and J usage is TRBJ2-3; 8 bases fit TRBD1. This TCR came from a middle-aged woman with HIV. Sequencing was performed on unsorted PBMCs, taken 1.1 years before starting antiretroviral therapy. The CDR3 sequence is CATSRDGQGADTQYF. The DNA for the CDR3 is TGTGCCACCAGCAGAGACGGACAGGGCGCAGATACGCAGTATTTT.